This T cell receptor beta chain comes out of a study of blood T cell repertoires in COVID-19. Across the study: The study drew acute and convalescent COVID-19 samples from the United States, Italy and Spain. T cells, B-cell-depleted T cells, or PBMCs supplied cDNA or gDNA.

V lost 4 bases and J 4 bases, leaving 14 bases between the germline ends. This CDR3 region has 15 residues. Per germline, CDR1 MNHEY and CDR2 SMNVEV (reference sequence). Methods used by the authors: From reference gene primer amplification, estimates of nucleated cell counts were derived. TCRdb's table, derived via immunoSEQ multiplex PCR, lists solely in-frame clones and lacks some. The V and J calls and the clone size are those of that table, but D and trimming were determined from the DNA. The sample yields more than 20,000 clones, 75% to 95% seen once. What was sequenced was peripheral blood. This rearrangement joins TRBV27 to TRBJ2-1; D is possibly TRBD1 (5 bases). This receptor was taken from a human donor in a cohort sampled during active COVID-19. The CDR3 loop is CASSSTPGIYNEQFF. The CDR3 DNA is TGTGCCAGCAGTTCCACCCCAGGGATTTACAATGAGCAGTTCTTC.